This record concerns one T cell receptor (beta chain) sequence. This clonotype occurred many times. Which antigen it targets is not known. No much larger clonotype is one base removed from it; base qualities were not supplied. Amplification of TCR beta CDR3 regions was carried out from RNA transcripts. A first-round RT-PCR of the TCR CDR3 used the HTBI primer set with the Qiagen OneStep RT-PCR kit. Libraries were constructed in a second round of multiplex PCR, after which size selection and purification were carried out. Paired-end sequencing of the libraries was performed with 100 bp reads on an Illumina HiSeq2000. As for the original processing: SOAPnuke was used to process the raw data, removing reads that contained adapters or uncalled bases, had a mean Phred below 15, or lacked an exact match to the constant primer or identifier. High-quality paired reads were merged with COPE v1.2.5, and unique nucleotide sequences were defined as clonotypes. Clonotypes were aligned to IMGT TRBV, TRBD and TRBJ reference segments using MiTCR v1.1. Analysis was restricted to V-J combinations with a frequency above 0.0001, which covered just over 98% of repertoires. A TCS score was defined as the ratio between F50 (clonal expansion) and ExV (chaos), using BLOSUM62-based TCRdist between CDR3 peptides within each V-J. Welch's t-statistics and random forest reduced 514 V-J features to fewer than 15, which were used in a naive Bayes classifier (R e1071). TCRdb applied fastp at Q25 and MiXCR to the public reads, then kept only in-frame beta chains. Each entry is one CDR3 protein sequence, shown with its most common DNA and genes. V and J calls and clone size were set by TCRdb, not the authors. Recorded for this sample are 550,000 to 650,000 distinct CDR3 sequences; about 15% of them occurred a single time. 5.5% to 7.5% of the sample is taken by the ten largest.

This record belongs to a study of T cells in Graves' hyperthyroidism and ophthalmopathy (dated by TCRdb to about 2019). The study in broad terms: Peripheral blood was collected at initial diagnosis, before any treatment. TCR V-J signatures able to tell the groups apart were searched for in a discovery cohort of more than 90 patients, of whom approximately 40 had Graves' ophthalmopathy and 57 had stable Graves' hyperthyroidism. Prospective prediction of ophthalmopathy was tested in an independent validation cohort of fewer than 20 hyperthyroidism patients and around 16 patients who later progressed to ophthalmopathy. For training and testing, the 100 patients in the discovery cohort were randomly divided in a 7:3 ratio. Thyroid tissue and blood T-cell repertoires from six Graves' hyperthyroidism patients were also compared in the study. After sampling, hyperthyroidism patients received methimazole starting at 30 mg daily, and ophthalmopathy patients received high-dose intravenous methylprednisolone. According to the paper, TCR Vbeta CDR3 sequencing was carried out on 135 peripheral blood samples, which came from over 40 ophthalmopathy, approximately 72 hyperthyroidism and 17 progressor patients. Results the study describes overall, beyond this receptor: In validation, the model predicted progression to ophthalmopathy with approximately 70% sensitivity and 72.22% specificity, a median of about 6.7 months before onset. Sample size was not statistically predetermined, and blinding of investigators to group allocation was not performed. Ophthalmopathy was separated from stable hyperthyroidism by a 13 V-J signature model, with around 88% sensitivity and about 81% specificity obtained in cross-validation and 80%/75% obtained in testing. Blood samples also contained most of the expanded thyroid clonotypes (frequency above 0.001), which suggests that blood repertoires may reflect thyroid immune responses.

The hyperthyroidism patients were between 18 and 65 years old and newly diagnosed, with a disease duration of less than 2 months. Any patient with an uncontrolled infection, another autoimmune disease, pregnancy or lactation was excluded. Diagnoses were based on clinical symptoms, serum thyroxine and TRAb, thyroid ultrasound and orbital computed tomography. Blood from progressor patients was collected at the time of first diagnosis with hyperthyroidism, before any ophthalmopathy symptoms had appeared. PBMCs were separated from about 10 ml of fresh peripheral blood using Ficoll-Paque density gradient centrifugation. Patients classed as progressors first received a Graves' hyperthyroidism diagnosis and then went on to develop ophthalmopathy during follow-up. Total RNA was extracted using Trizol reagent, and RNA quality was assessed on an Agilent 2100 Bioanalyzer. From the germline V gene, CDR1 is SQVTM and CDR2 is ANQGSEA. The CDR3 numbers 12 residues from cysteine through phenylalanine. Only the CDR3 part of the read is kept: 36 bases, read in frame from the first base. Trimming removed 5 bases from V and 5 bases from J, leaving 10 bases between the germline ends.

Sample: blood. This receptor was identified in a woman aged 25-40 years with Graves' hyperthyroidism that later progressed to Graves' ophthalmopathy. This chain is built from TRBV29-1 and TRBJ2-1; there is no confident call for the D gene. CDR3 reads: CSVKKADNEQFF. The sequenced DNA is TGCAGCGTTAAAAAGGCGGACAATGAGCAGTTCTTC.